These 8 T cell receptor beta chains were all obtained from the same sample, sequenced in a study of control samples from healthy donors and cancer patients. The protocol was immunoSEQ multiplex PCR, while the TCRdb copy is restricted to in-frame clones and leaves out a portion. The sample has some 140,000 clones, 94% seen once; the top ten hold approximately 5.5%. What was sequenced was blood. All receptors come from a man aged 35 to 55 in good health.

The chain combines TRBV12-3 or TRBV12-4 with TRBJ1-2, with D perhaps TRBD1 (6 bases). This CDR3 is built from 13 residues. Trimming cost V 1 base and J 8 bases, with 11 bases left between them. DNA for the CDR3: TGTGCCAGCAGTTTAGGGGGGCCGCGGGGCTACACCTTC. It codes for CASSLGGPRGYTF.

V is TRBV29-1 and J is TRBJ1-2, with D unclear. The CDR3 is 11 amino acids. The germline V gene has CDR1 SQVTM and CDR2 ANQGSEA. The ends were cut back, 3 bases at V and 8 bases at J, with 10 bases in the middle. CDR3 sequence: CSVEKPEGYTF. As DNA, the CDR3 is TGCAGCGTTGAGAAACCAGAGGGCTACACCTTC.

The CDR3 DNA is TGTGCCACCAGTGATTTGGCCGATACGCAGTATTTT. This gives the protein CATSDLADTQYF. The chain joins TRBV24-1 to TRBJ2-3; unclear D gene. The ends were cut back, 0 bases at V and 6 bases at J, with 3 bases in the middle. The CDR3 contains 12 residues. Germline V gene sequence: CDR1 KGHDR, CDR2 SFDVKD.

This chain uses TRBV24-1 with TRBJ2-2, with a possible D match to TRBD2 (6 bases). The CDR3 has 15 amino acids. Germline V lookup: CDR1 KGHDR, CDR2 SFDVKD. V was clipped by 7 bases and J by 3 bases, with 14 bases between them. CDR3 in amino acids: CATRKSTGDTGELFF. The CDR3 bases are TGTGCCACCAGGAAAAGTACGGGGGACACCGGGGAGCTGTTTTTT.

The chain joins TRBV19 to TRBJ1-1; D not resolved. Trimming removed 3 bases at V and 1 base at J, with 12 bases between. This CDR3 is 15 amino acids long. Looked up from germline, CDR1 is LNHDA and CDR2 is SQIVND (reference sequence). CDR3 in DNA: TGTGCCAGTAGTATTGAAGAGTCCTGGAACACTGAAGCTTTCTTT. Protein: CASSIEESWNTEAFF.

This clone was detected only once. The rearrangement links TRBV6-5 to TRBJ2-1; TRBD2 agrees at 9 bases. This CDR3 comprises 15 residues. The ends lost 8 bases at V and 3 bases at J; junction bases unmatched: 8. Germline CDR1 reads MNHEY; CDR2 reads SVGAGI. CDR3 residues: CASGSASGVYNEQFF. CDR3 nucleotide sequence: TGTGCCAGCGGGAGCGCTAGCGGGGTCTACAATGAGCAGTTCTTC.

This sequence joins TRBV19 and TRBJ1-1; D is ambiguous. Trimming took off 3 bases at V and 5 bases at J, with 16 bases between the two ends. Germline CDR1 is LNHDA and CDR2 is SQIVND (reference sequence). This CDR3 has 15 amino acids. The CDR3 bases are TGTGCCAGTAGTATCCCAGGAGATCGGAGGACTGAAGCTTTCTTT. This translates into CASSIPGDRRTEAFF.

This clone came up once. This sequence joins TRBV28 and TRBJ1-2, with a weak D call TRBD1 (6 bases). CDR1 and CDR2 (germline): MDHEN, SYDVKM. CDR3 length equals 15 residues. V was pared by 8 bases and J by 2 bases, with 18 bases between. The CDR3 coding sequence is TGTGCCAGCCGATCGGGGGGCGCGTCGAACTATGGCTACACCTTC. This sequence encodes CASRSGGASNYGYTF.